These 31 T cell receptor beta chains share one sample of origin, sequenced in a study of beta chain features in type 1 diabetes. Sequenced material consisted of expressed TCRB transcripts (all of the isolated RNA was reverse transcribed). Repertoires were generated with immunoSEQ multiplex PCR, while TCRdb's copy carries only in-frame clones and drops some. The sample has about 320,000 clones, about 15% seen once. Sequencing used central memory CD4+ T cells from blood. The receptors come from a man between 25 and 39 years old in good health.

This clone was seen a few times. The chain recombines TRBV7-7 with TRBJ2-2; D gene unclear. Trimming left V 5 bases short and J 5 bases short, with 15 bases between. Germline CDR1 SSHAT, CDR2 FNYEAQ (reference sequence). This CDR3 has 15 amino acids. In DNA, the CDR3 is TGTGCCAGCAGCGTCTTCCGGAGAGAGACCGGGGAGCTGTTTTTT. This encodes CASSVFRRETGELFF.

For this clone: Mismatch with germline at one junction end may stem from a read error. CDR3 nucleotides: TGTGTCATCAGTGAGTCCCAGGGCGGAAACACAGATACGCAGTATTTT. Protein sequence: CVISESQGGNTDTQYF. V and J are TRBV10-3 and TRBJ2-3, with D perhaps matching TRBD1 (5 bases). The CDR3 totals 16 residues. CDR1 and CDR2 from the germline V gene are ENHRY and SYGVKD.

The chain has TRBV10-3 and TRBJ1-5; 7 bases agree with TRBD1. Germline V gene data show CDR1 as ENHRY and CDR2 as SYGVKD. With 8 bases clipped from V and 6 bases from J, the junction kept 7 bases outside the gene matches. The CDR3 sequence is 13 residues long. DNA for the CDR3: TGTGCCATCGCAGGGGGAGACGGTCAGCCCCAGCATTTT. It codes for CAIAGGDGQPQHF.

The sample holds many counts of this clone. This chain connects TRBV7-9 to TRBJ1-1; unclear D gene. The ends were cut back, 1 base at V and 1 base at J, with 7 bases in the middle. The CDR3 covers 14 residues. Germline assignment: CDR1 SEHNR and CDR2 FQNEAQ (reference sequence). As DNA, the CDR3 is TGTGCCAGCAGCTTAGGGAGCGCGAACACTGAAGCTTTCTTT. Its protein product is CASSLGSANTEAFF.

Here the CDR3 reads CASSRVLGVVGYTF. The CDR3, as DNA: TGTGCCAGCAGCCGGGTATTGGGGGTAGTTGGCTACACCTTC. The chain links TRBV4-2 to TRBJ1-2, with a tentative D call TRBD1 (5 bases). The V gene's germline CDR1 is LGHNA and CDR2 YNFKEQ. This CDR3 comprises 14 residues. V was pared by 4 bases and J by 7 bases, with 16 bases between.

This clone was seen more than once but under ten times. The rearrangement links TRBV14 to TRBJ2-4, with a possible D match to TRBD2 (7 bases). Germline CDR1 SGHDN, CDR2 FVKESK. The CDR3 runs 17 residues. V was pared by 0 bases and J by 0 bases, with 12 bases between. Written as DNA, the CDR3 is TGTGCCAGCAGCCAAGAGGGGGGGCGCCTAGCCAAAAACATTCAGTACTTC. Protein product: CASSQEGGRLAKNIQYF.

This clone was counted a few times. The V call is TRBV5-6, the J call TRBJ1-5; D is unresolved. CDR3 size: 15 residues. Germline assignment: CDR1 SGHDT and CDR2 YYEEEE. Trimming stripped 1 base from V and 0 bases from J, with 8 bases between. This chain's CDR3 is CASSLKLNSNQPQHF. In nucleotides, the CDR3 is TGTGCCAGCAGCTTGAAGCTTAATAGCAATCAGCCCCAGCATTTT.

The CDR3 DNA sequence: TGTGCCAGCAGCTTACCGGGGCCCCAGGTTGCGCAGTATTTT. Protein sequence: CASSLPGPQVAQYF. This chain links TRBV5-6 with TRBJ2-3; D may match TRBD1 or TRBD2 (5 bases each). Germline CDR1 is SGHDT and CDR2 is YYEEEE. Trimming removed 2 bases at V and 10 bases at J, with 17 bases between. The CDR3 loop spans 14 amino acids.

This clone was detected a few times. The V call is TRBV14, the J call TRBJ1-4; 7 bases align to TRBD1. Germline CDR1 and CDR2: SGHDN and FVKESK. The CDR3 length is 15 residues. The J segment lost 8 bases and the V segment lost 4 bases, leaving 10 bases of the junction unmatched. CDR3 sequence (DNA): TGTGCCAGCAGCCGTCGGACAGGCCTTATGGAAAAACTGTTTTTT. The encoded protein is CASSRRTGLMEKLFF.

CDR3 in DNA: TGTGCCAGCAGTCTGAACGGGGGGAGTGGAGAGCAGTACTTC. Translation: CASSLNGGSGEQYF. This chain links TRBV6-6 with TRBJ2-7; 7 bases align to TRBD2. CDR1 and CDR2 (germline): MNHNY, SVGAGI (reference sequence). Trimming removed 5 bases from V and 7 bases from J; junction bases left unmatched: 11. There are 14 residues in the CDR3.

This clone was detected a few times. The chain recombines TRBV5-8 with TRBJ1-1, with TRBD1 matching over 7 bases. Per the germline V gene, CDR1 is SGHTS and CDR2 is YDEGEE. Trimming at V came to 5 bases and at J to 8 bases, leaving 9 bases not matched to a gene. The CDR3 consists of 13 residues. CDR3 residues: CASSSRMTGEAFF. The CDR3 DNA reads as TGTGCCAGCAGTTCGAGAATGACAGGGGAAGCTTTCTTT.

The V gene is TRBV12-5, the J gene TRBJ2-1; D is uncertain. The CDR3 extends over 13 amino acids. Trimming took off 5 bases at V and 0 bases at J, with 5 bases between the two ends. Germline V CDR1 and CDR2: LGHNT, FRNRAP. The CDR3 nucleotides are TGTGCTAGTGGTCTAAGCTCCTACAATGAGCAGTTCTTC. Its protein is CASGLSSYNEQFF.

A single count supports this clone. One end of the junction varies from germline; a read error may be responsible. The V and J genes are TRBV11-2 and TRBJ1-2; D is uncertain. The CDR3 totals 14 residues. Germline loops: CDR1 SGHAT, CDR2 FQNNGV. This CDR3 reads CASSIRDGSGDWNF. CDR3 sequence (DNA): TGTGCCAGCAGCATAAGAGATGGGAGTGGCGATTGGAACTTC.

This clone was seen at least ten times. The rearrangement uses TRBV7-2 and TRBJ1-4; D ambiguous. The CDR3 spans 15 residues. Trimming removed 2 bases from V and 6 bases from J, with 13 bases in between. CDR1 SGHTA and CDR2 FQGNSA come from the germline V gene. CDR3 bases: TGTGCCAGCAGCTTAACCGGGCGGCCGGATGAAAAACTGTTTTTT. Protein product: CASSLTGRPDEKLFF.

This clone was seen a few times. This chain joins TRBV7-2 and TRBJ2-5; D remains ambiguous. From germline, CDR1 is SGHTA and CDR2 FQGNSA. V was shortened by 0 bases and J by 0 bases, with 2 bases between the two germline ends. The CDR3 extends over 13 amino acids. The CDR3 DNA is TGTGCCAGCAGCTTAGCGCACCAAGAGACCCAGTACTTC. Its protein product is CASSLAHQETQYF.

The V and J genes are TRBV7-2 and TRBJ2-7, with D maybe TRBD2 (5 bases). The germline gives CDR1 SGHTA, CDR2 FQGNSA. The CDR3 loop spans 14 amino acids. The germline V and J ends were trimmed by 5 bases and 9 bases, with 20 bases remaining between them. The CDR3 DNA sequence: TGTGCCAGCAGCCCCCCCGACCCCCGGGGTCGGCAGTACGTC. Translated: CASSPPDPRGRQYV.

Points on this clone: A read error is possible here, since a much larger clone lies one base away. The genes are TRBV4-1 and TRBJ1-2; 9 positions agree with TRBD1. J was trimmed by 4 bases and V by 3 bases; bases with no gene match: 0. Germline assignment: CDR1 MGHRA and CDR2 YSYEKL. This CDR3 spans 13 amino acids. CDR3 sequence (DNA): TGCGCCAGCAGCCAGGACAGGGGCTATGGCTACACCTTC. Protein product: CASSQDRGYGYTF.

The table lists this clone with a few counts. J is TRBJ2-1 and V is TRBV6-6; D may be TRBD1 (6 bases). Between the trimmed V and J ends, which lost 2 bases and 10 bases, there was a span of 6 bases. Germline loops: CDR1 MNHNY, CDR2 SVGAGI (reference sequence). The CDR3 runs to 11 residues. The CDR3 here is CASSYQGEQFF. The CDR3 region has the DNA TGTGCCAGCAGTTACCAGGGGGAGCAGTTCTTC.

The chain recombines TRBV6-4 with TRBJ2-7, with a possible D match to TRBD1 (5 bases). V was cut by 9 bases and J by 3 bases, with 15 bases left in between. The CDR3 length is 13 residues. Per the germline V gene, CDR1 is MRHNA and CDR2 is SNTAGT. CDR3 loop: CARDTSHYYEQYV. The CDR3 DNA follows: TGTGCCAGGGACACCTCTCACTACTACGAGCAGTACGTC.

Of note for this clone: The junction does not match germline at one end; this may be a read error. The rearrangement links TRBV7-2 to TRBJ1-2, with D uncertain. CDR1 is SGHTA, CDR2 FQGNSA, per germline. The CDR3 runs 11 residues. The CDR3 DNA sequence: TGTGCCAGCAGCACTGATGTCCGGGCCGCCTTC. It encodes CASSTDVRAAF. The whole variable domain, filled in from reference TRBV7-2 and TRBJ1-2, reads GAGVSQSPSNKVTEKGKDVELRCDPISGHTALYWYRQSLGQGLEFLIYFQGNSAPDKSGLPSDRFSAERTGGSVSTLTIQRTQQEDSAVYLCASSTDVRAAFGSGTRLTVV.

This clone was seen a few times. A read error may produce the germline difference seen at one junction end. This sequence joins TRBV4-3 and TRBJ2-1, with 14 positions matching TRBD2. Germline V gene data show CDR1 as LGHNA and CDR2 as YSLEER. The CDR3 covers 14 residues. CDR3 protein: CASSQDPGTSGGVF. The CDR3 nucleotides read TGCGCCAGCAGCCAAGATCCCGGGACTAGCGGGGGCGTCTTC.

The V and J genes are TRBV9 and TRBJ2-7, with D possibly matching TRBD1 (6 bases). The CDR3 sequence is 14 residues long. V was shortened by 4 bases and J by 3 bases, with 14 bases between the two germline ends. CDR1 and CDR2 from the germline V gene are SGDLS and YYNGEE. In nucleotides, the CDR3 is TGTGCCAGCAGCCGTCAGGGGCAGGGCTACGAGCAGTACTTC. This translates into CASSRQGQGYEQYF.

The rearrangement joins TRBV6-5 to TRBJ2-1; TRBD1 matches 7 bases. CDR1 is MNHEY and CDR2 is SVGAGI in the germline V gene. The CDR3 spans 14 residues. J lost 5 bases, V lost 0 bases, and 1 base had no gene match. This chain's CDR3 is CASSYSRGHNEQFF. CDR3 nucleotide sequence: TGTGCCAGCAGTTACTCGAGGGGGCACAATGAGCAGTTCTTC.

This clone was counted many times. The chain joins TRBV5-1 to TRBJ2-3, with TRBD2 matching over 9 bases. The CDR3 is made up of 16 amino acids. Per germline, CDR1 SGHRS and CDR2 YFSETQ. J was trimmed by 2 bases and V by 1 base; bases with no gene match: 5. CDR3 region: CASSLLAGVATDTQYF. In DNA form, the CDR3 reads TGCGCCAGCAGCTTGTTAGCGGGAGTGGCCACAGATACGCAGTATTTT.

The rearrangement uses TRBV27 and TRBJ2-7, with D unresolved. CDR1 is MNHEY, CDR2 SMNVEV, per germline (reference sequence). The ends were cut back, 0 bases at V and 7 bases at J, with 4 bases in the middle. This CDR3 region has 11 residues. This chain's CDR3 is CASSLSGEQYF. The CDR3 DNA sequence: TGTGCCAGCAGTTTATCCGGGGAGCAGTACTTC.

V gene TRBV18 combines with J gene TRBJ2-7; 7 positions agree with TRBD1. CDR1 KGHSH and CDR2 LQKENI come from the germline V gene. This CDR3 region has 12 residues. V trimming: 5 bases; J trimming: 5 bases; junction bases outside the gene matches: 3. The CDR3 loop is CASSETGHEQYF. For the CDR3, the DNA is TGTGCCAGCTCAGAGACAGGGCACGAGCAGTACTTC.

This clone was found a few times. The chain joins TRBV4-2 to TRBJ2-3; 7 bases are shared with TRBD2. Germline trimming cut 0 bases from V and 2 bases from J; bases unmatched to any gene: 5. The CDR3 is made up of 16 amino acids. Germline CDR1 reads LGHNA; CDR2 reads YNFKEQ. CDR3 nucleotides: TGTGCCAGCAGCCAAGAGGCTAGCGGCTCCACAGATACGCAGTATTTT. Protein sequence: CASSQEASGSTDTQYF.

This clone appeared a few times. The V call is TRBV12-1, the J call TRBJ2-1. TRBV12-1 is designated a pseudogene. The CDR3 loop spans 16 amino acids. The CDR3: CASSFNRQHRWDEQFF. The CDR3 coding sequence is TGTGCCAGCAGCTTTAATAGGCAACACCGGTGGGATGAGCAGTTCTTC.

The table lists this clone with a few counts. The J gene is TRBJ1-5, the V gene TRBV5-8; D may be TRBD1 (6 bases). There are 15 residues in the CDR3. Per germline, CDR1 SGHTS and CDR2 YDEGEE. Between the trimmed V and J ends, which lost 4 bases and 6 bases, there was a span of 17 bases. The CDR3 bases are TGTGCCAGCAGCAAATACAGGGTAGTGTCTCAGCCCCAGCATTTT. Translation gives CASSKYRVVSQPQHF.

This clone was seen more than once but under ten times. The chain links TRBV2 to TRBJ1-5; 9 bases fit TRBD1. J gave up 3 bases and V 7 bases, and 4 bases lay outside the gene matches. This CDR3 region has 14 residues. CDR1 and CDR2 (germline): SNHLY, FYNNEI. This chain's CDR3 is CASKDRGFNQPQHF. The CDR3 DNA reads as TGTGCCAGCAAGGACAGGGGTTTCAATCAGCCCCAGCATTTT. The full variable domain, rest sourced from reference TRBV2 and TRBJ1-5, is EPEVTQTPSHQVTQMGQEVILRCVPISNHLYFYWYRQILGQKVEFLVSFYNNEISEKSEIFDDQFSVERPDGSNFTLKIRSTKLEDSAMYFCASKDRGFNQPQHFGDGTRLSIL.

In this sample, this clone turned up a few times. The gene calls are TRBV7-6 and TRBJ1-5; no clear D gene. The CDR3 is 13 amino acids. Germline V gene data show CDR1 as SGHVS and CDR2 as FNYEAQ. With 6 bases removed from V and 7 bases from J, the gap between germline ends came to 13 bases. The CDR3, as DNA: TGTGCCAGCAGTCCGGCGAGTTCGCAGCCCCAGCATTTT. Amino acid sequence: CASSPASSQPQHF.